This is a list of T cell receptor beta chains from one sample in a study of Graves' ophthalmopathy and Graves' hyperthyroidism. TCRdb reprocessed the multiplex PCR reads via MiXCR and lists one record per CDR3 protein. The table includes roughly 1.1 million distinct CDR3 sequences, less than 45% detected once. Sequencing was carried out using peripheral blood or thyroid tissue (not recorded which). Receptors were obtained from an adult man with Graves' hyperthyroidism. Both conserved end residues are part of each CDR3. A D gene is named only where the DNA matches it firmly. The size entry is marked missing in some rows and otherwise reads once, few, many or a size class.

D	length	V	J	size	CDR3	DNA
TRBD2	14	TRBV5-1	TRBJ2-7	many	CASSTSGGIHEQYF	TGCGCCAGCAGCACAAGCGGGGGGATTCACGAGCAGTACTTC
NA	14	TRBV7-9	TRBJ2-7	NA	CASRPGGARREQYF	TGTGCCAGCAGACCGGGGGGCGCGCGGCGCGAGCAGTACTTC
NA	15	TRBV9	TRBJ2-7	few	CASSAAGPSSYEQYF	TGTGCCAGCAGCGCCGCTGGGCCGAGCTCCTACGAGCAGTACTTC
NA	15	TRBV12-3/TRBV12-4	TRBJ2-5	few	CASSLLRVMGETQYF	TGTGCCAGCAGCCTCCTGAGGGTGATGGGAGAGACCCAGTACTTC
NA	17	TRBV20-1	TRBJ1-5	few	CSARMAGRRASNQPQHF	TGCAGTGCTAGAATGGCAGGAAGGAGGGCTAGCAATCAGCCCCAGCATTTT
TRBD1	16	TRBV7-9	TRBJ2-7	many	CASSPAGTGGSGRQYF	TGTGCCAGCAGCCCCGCCGGGACAGGGGGCTCGGGCCGGCAGTACTTC
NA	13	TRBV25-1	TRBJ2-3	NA	CASSSSTPGTQYF	TGTGCCAGCAGTTCCTCGACGCCAGGTACGCAGTATTTT
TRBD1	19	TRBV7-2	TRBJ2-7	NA	CASSPSAHPGTGESYEQYF	TGTGCCAGCAGCCCTTCGGCCCACCCCGGGACAGGGGAATCCTACGAGCAGTACTTC
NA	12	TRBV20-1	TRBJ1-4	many	CSARDSWEKLFF	TGCAGTGCTAGGGACAGCTGGGAAAAACTGTTTTTT
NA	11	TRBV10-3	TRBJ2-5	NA	CASEVQETQYF	TGTGCCTCGGAAGTGCAAGAGACCCAGTACTTC
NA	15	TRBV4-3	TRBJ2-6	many	CASSQDSSGANVLTF	TGCGCCAGCAGCCAGGACAGCTCTGGGGCCAACGTCCTGACTTTC
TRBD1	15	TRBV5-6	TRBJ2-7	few	CASSFWDRGGYEQYF	TGTGCCAGCAGCTTTTGGGACAGGGGGGGCTACGAGCAGTACTTC
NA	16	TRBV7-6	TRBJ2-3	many	CASSLGPDRPTDTQYF	TGTGCCAGCAGCTTAGGACCGGACAGACCCACAGATACGCAGTATTTT
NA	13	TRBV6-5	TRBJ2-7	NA	CASRAGLPYEQYF	TGTGCCAGCAGGGCAGGGCTTCCCTACGAGCAGTACTTC
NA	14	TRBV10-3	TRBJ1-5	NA	CAISYGGRNQPQHF	TGTGCCATCAGTTACGGGGGGCGGAATCAGCCCCAGCATTTT
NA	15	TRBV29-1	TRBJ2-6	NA	CSVDMGYSGANVLTF	TGCAGCGTTGATATGGGGTACTCTGGGGCCAACGTCCTGACTTTC
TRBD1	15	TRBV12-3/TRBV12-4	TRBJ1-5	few	CASSTTGGGAEPQHF	TGTGCCAGCAGTACAACAGGGGGGGGAGCGGAGCCCCAGCATTTT
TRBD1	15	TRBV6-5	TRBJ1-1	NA	CASSFDGQGVTEAFF	TGTGCCAGCAGTTTCGACGGACAGGGGGTAACTGAAGCTTTCTTT
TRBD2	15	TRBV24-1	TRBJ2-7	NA	CATSGGTSGRPEQYF	TGTGCCACCAGTGGCGGGACTAGCGGGAGACCCGAGCAGTACTTC
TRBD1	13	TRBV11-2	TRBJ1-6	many	CASSLGTGGLEHF	TGTGCCAGCAGCCTCGGGACAGGGGGGCTCGAGCACTTT
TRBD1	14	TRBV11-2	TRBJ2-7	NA	CASAAGTGYYEQYF	TGTGCCAGCGCCGCCGGGACAGGGTACTACGAGCAGTACTTC
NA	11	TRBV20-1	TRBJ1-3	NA	CSARGGNTIYF	TGCAGTGCTAGGGGGGGAAACACCATATATTTT
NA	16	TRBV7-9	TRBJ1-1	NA	CASSPNGGGLDTEAFF	TGTGCCAGCAGCCCCAACGGGGGGGGCTTGGACACTGAAGCTTTCTTT
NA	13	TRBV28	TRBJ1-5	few	CASIGGSNQPQHF	TGTGCCAGCATTGGGGGGAGCAATCAGCCCCAGCATTTT
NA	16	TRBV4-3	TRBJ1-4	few	CASSQYEGRTNEKLFF	TGCGCCAGCAGCCAATACGAGGGACGGACGAATGAAAAACTGTTTTTT